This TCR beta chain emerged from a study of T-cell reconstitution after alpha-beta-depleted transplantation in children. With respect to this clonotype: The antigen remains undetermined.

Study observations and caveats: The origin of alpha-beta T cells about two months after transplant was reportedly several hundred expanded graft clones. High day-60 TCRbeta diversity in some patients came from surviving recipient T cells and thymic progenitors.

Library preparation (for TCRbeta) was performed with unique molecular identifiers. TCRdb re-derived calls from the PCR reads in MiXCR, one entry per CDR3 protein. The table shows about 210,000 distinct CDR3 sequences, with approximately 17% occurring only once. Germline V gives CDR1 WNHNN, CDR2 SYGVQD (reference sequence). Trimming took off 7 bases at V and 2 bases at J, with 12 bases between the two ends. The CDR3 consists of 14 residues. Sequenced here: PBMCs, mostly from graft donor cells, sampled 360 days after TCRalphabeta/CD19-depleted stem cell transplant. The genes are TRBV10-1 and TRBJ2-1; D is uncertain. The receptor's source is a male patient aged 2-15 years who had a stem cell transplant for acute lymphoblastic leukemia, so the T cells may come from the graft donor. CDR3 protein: CASTGAVPYNEQFF. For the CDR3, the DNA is TGCGCCAGCACCGGAGCAGTACCCTACAATGAGCAGTTCTTC.